Presented here are 24 T cell receptor beta chains from one specimen sequenced in a study of T cell responses to AZD1222 COVID-19 vaccine. Repertoires were generated with immunoSEQ multiplex PCR, while TCRdb's copy carries only in-frame clones and drops some. The data show 200,000 or so clones, roughly 92% seen once. This specimen consisted of peripheral blood, obtained 28 days after the second AZD1222 dose. The source of these receptors is an adult who received the AZD1222 COVID-19 vaccine.

This sequence joins TRBV6-9 and TRBJ1-5; D unresolved. Trimming pared 0 bases from V and 7 bases from J, leaving 16 bases between. The CDR3 spans 16 residues. The germline V gene has CDR1 MNHGY and CDR2 SVAAGI. The CDR3 region is CASSYSRLTRMQPQHF. The CDR3 bases are TGTGCCAGCAGTTATTCCCGGTTAACCAGAATGCAGCCCCAGCATTTT.

This sequence joins TRBV7-9 and TRBJ1-1; a possible D gene is TRBD1 (5 bases). The CDR3 length is 16 residues. Germline V gives CDR1 SEHNR, CDR2 FQNEAQ (reference sequence). Trimming took 6 bases from V and 1 from J, leaving 18 bases between them. This CDR3 is CASRVEGLGPNTEAFF. CDR3 nucleotide sequence: TGTGCCAGCAGAGTGGAGGGTTTGGGACCGAACACTGAAGCTTTCTTT.

The chain carries TRBV28 and TRBJ1-4; D is uncertain. CDR1 is MDHEN, CDR2 SYDVKM, per germline. V shed 7 bases and J shed 5 bases, with 14 bases lying between them. This CDR3 has 14 residues. The CDR3 DNA reads TGTGCCAGCACCGGAACTGGTGAGAATGAAAAACTGTTTTTT. It codes for CASTGTGENEKLFF.

The chain recombines TRBV10-3 with TRBJ2-4, with D possibly being TRBD1 (5 bases). Trimming cost V 4 bases and J 5 bases, with 9 bases left between them. This CDR3 region has 13 residues. Germline-derived CDR1 and CDR2 are ENHRY and SYGVKD. CDR3 residues: CAISGTGENIQYF. For the CDR3, the DNA is TGTGCCATCAGTGGTACAGGCGAAAACATTCAGTACTTC.

The chain couples TRBV4-3 to TRBJ2-1; maybe TRBD1 (5 bases). The CDR3 contains 16 residues. V was pared by 0 bases and J by 1 base, with 10 bases between. Per germline, CDR1 LGHNA and CDR2 YSLEER. This chain's CDR3 is CASSQETGASYNEQFF. CDR3 DNA sequence: TGCGCCAGCAGCCAAGAAACAGGTGCATCCTACAATGAGCAGTTCTTC.

J is TRBJ2-1 and V is TRBV5-1, with D hard to call. Germline CDR1 SGHRS, CDR2 YFSETQ. The V end lost 1 base, the J end lost 10 bases, and 9 bases lay between the germline ends. This CDR3 region has 12 residues. CDR3 nucleotides: TGCGCCAGCAGCTTGTCAGTCAGGGAGCAGTTCTTC. This sequence encodes CASSLSVREQFF.

V and J are TRBV6-2 or TRBV6-3 and TRBJ2-7; 10 bases match TRBD1. J was trimmed by 2 bases and V by 0 bases; bases with no gene match: 4. CDR1 and CDR2 from the germline V gene are MNHEY and SVGEGT. This CDR3 has 16 amino acids. This chain's CDR3 is CASSYSKGTGAYEQYF. CDR3 sequence (DNA): TGTGCCAGCAGTTACTCGAAGGGGACAGGGGCCTACGAGCAGTACTTC.

In this sample, this clone turned up once. The genes are TRBV5-5 and TRBJ1-2; D is ambiguous. CDR3 length: 15 amino acids. Trimming took 6 bases from V and 4 from J, leaving 19 bases between them. Per germline, CDR1 SGHKS and CDR2 YYEKEE (reference sequence). The CDR3 DNA follows: TGTGCCAGCACAGAGTCCGAGGCGGGCGCCTATGGCTACACCTTC. Protein sequence: CASTESEAGAYGYTF.

This clone has more than one count but fewer than ten. The chain uses TRBV3-1 (or the pseudogene TRBV3-2) and TRBJ1-2, with 8 nucleotides matching TRBD1. Trimming at V came to 0 bases and at J to 7 bases, leaving 4 bases not matched to a gene. Germline lookup yields CDR1 LGHDT and CDR2 YNNKEL (reference sequence). The CDR3 has 14 residues. The CDR3 protein is CASSQDRGRGGYTF. CDR3 coding DNA: TGTGCCAGCAGCCAAGACAGGGGGCGCGGTGGCTACACCTTC.

This chain uses TRBV3-1 (or the pseudogene TRBV3-2) with TRBJ1-3; a weak D match, TRBD1 (5 bases). Germline values: CDR1 LGHDT, CDR2 YNNKEL (reference sequence). This CDR3 spans 14 amino acids. V lost 1 base and J 4 bases, leaving 8 bases between the germline ends. The CDR3: CASSQGTTGNTIYF. The CDR3 nucleotides read TGTGCCAGCAGCCAAGGGACAACCGGAAACACCATATATTTT.

V gene TRBV2 combines with J gene TRBJ2-1; the D is unclear. There are 11 residues in the CDR3. Per germline, CDR1 SNHLY and CDR2 FYNNEI. Between the trimmed V and J ends, which lost 1 base and 7 bases, there was a span of 2 bases. CDR3 loop: CASSEVNEQFF. The CDR3 DNA is TGTGCCAGCAGTGAAGTTAATGAGCAGTTCTTC.

This clone was observed once. The genes are TRBV9 and TRBJ2-2; D unresolved. The CDR3 consists of 13 residues. The V end lost 0 bases, the J end lost 5 bases, and 5 bases lay between the germline ends. Per germline, CDR1 SGDLS and CDR2 YYNGEE. As DNA, the CDR3 is TGTGCCAGCAGCGTAGGACTTACCGGGGAGCTGTTTTTT. Its protein product is CASSVGLTGELFF.

This chain links TRBV7-8 with TRBJ1-1; no clear D. CDR3 length: 15 residues. V shed 5 bases and J shed 0 bases, with 13 bases lying between them. Germline lookup yields CDR1 SGHVS and CDR2 FQNEAQ. CDR3 in amino acids: CASSGQQLVNTEAFF. CDR3 DNA sequence: TGTGCCAGCAGCGGTCAACAGCTCGTGAACACTGAAGCTTTCTTT.

This chain uses TRBV12-3 or TRBV12-4 with TRBJ2-5; D may be TRBD1 (6 bases). The CDR3 length is 12 residues. Trimming shortened V by 6 bases and J by 4 bases, and 9 bases separated the two germline ends. For the CDR3, the DNA is TGTGCCAGCAGATCAGGGGTAGAGACCCAGTACTTC. This gives the protein CASRSGVETQYF.

The J gene is TRBJ1-2, the V gene TRBV7-2; 8 nucleotides line up with TRBD1. There are 19 residues in the CDR3. CDR1 is SGHTA, CDR2 FQGNSA, per germline. V gave up 4 bases and J gave up 0 bases; unmatched junction bases: 16. Here the CDR3 DNA reads TGTGCCAGCAGCTCTCCCGGAACAGGGGGTTGGGGATCTAACTATGGCTACACCTTC. Its protein is CASSSPGTGGWGSNYGYTF.

The chain couples TRBV23-1 to TRBJ2-4; D possibly corresponds to TRBD2 (6 bases). TRBV23-1 is an ORF, and what it does is uncertain. This CDR3 region has 15 residues. V was trimmed by 5 bases and J by 5 bases, leaving 16 bases between them. CDR3 DNA sequence: TGCGCCAGCAGTGGAGGGACGCCACGAGAAAACATTCAGTACTTC. Amino acid sequence: CASSGGTPRENIQYF.

The chain employs TRBV9 and TRBJ2-1; D tentatively reads TRBD1 or TRBD2 (6 bases each). This CDR3 region has 15 residues. Germline assignment: CDR1 SGDLS and CDR2 YYNGEE. V was trimmed by 0 bases and J by 4 bases, leaving 11 bases between them. CDR3 amino acids: CASSVGGDTYNEQFF. The CDR3 DNA sequence: TGTGCCAGCAGCGTAGGGGGGGACACGTACAATGAGCAGTTCTTC.

This rearrangement joins TRBV5-4 to TRBJ2-5; 11 bases line up with TRBD1. The CDR3 loop spans 16 amino acids. Germline CDR1 SGHNT, CDR2 YYREEE (reference sequence). The junction had 8 bases not matched to a gene; V was cut back by 4 bases and J by 3 bases. Here the CDR3 reads CASSPSPGQGEETQYF. The CDR3 DNA reads TGTGCCAGCAGCCCGAGCCCGGGACAGGGGGAAGAGACCCAGTACTTC.

The chain is built from TRBV5-5 and TRBJ1-1; no clear D. Trimming removed 2 bases at V and 0 bases at J, with 8 bases between. The CDR3 sequence is 14 residues long. Germline CDR1 SGHKS, CDR2 YYEKEE (reference sequence). The CDR3 protein is CASSFAAMNTEAFF. For the CDR3, the DNA is TGTGCCAGCAGCTTCGCGGCGATGAACACTGAAGCTTTCTTT.

J is TRBJ1-1 and V is TRBV11-3; D is unclear. The CDR3 is made up of 15 amino acids. Trimming took off 5 bases at V and 4 bases at J, with 17 bases between the two ends. Germline CDR1 and CDR2: SGHNT and YENEEA. This chain's CDR3 is CASSPEHGGGTEAFF. CDR3 nucleotide sequence: TGTGCCAGCAGCCCTGAACATGGTGGTGGCACTGAAGCTTTCTTT.

This clone was seen a few times. The J gene is TRBJ1-2, the V gene TRBV28; maybe TRBD1 (6 bases). This CDR3 has 12 amino acids. Trimming took 11 bases from V and 2 from J, leaving 12 bases between them. Germline values: CDR1 MDHEN, CDR2 SYDVKM. The CDR3 DNA follows: TGTGCCTTATCAGGGGCCAACTATGGCTACACCTTC. Translating it yields CALSGANYGYTF.

The J gene is TRBJ1-3, the V gene TRBV19, with no clear D. The CDR3 consists of 16 residues. V dropped 1 base and J dropped 0 bases, with 10 bases sitting between them. The germline V gene has CDR1 LNHDA and CDR2 SQIVND (reference sequence). CDR3 DNA sequence: TGTGCCAGTAGTATAGGATTCCGGGTCTCTGGAAACACCATATATTTT. This translates into CASSIGFRVSGNTIYF.

Remarks on this clone: Other DNA sequences in this specimen translate into the identical CDR3. The chain carries TRBV7-6 and TRBJ1-5; D not resolved. The germline V gene encodes CDR1 SGHVS and CDR2 FNYEAQ. The CDR3 covers 14 residues. V lost 5 bases and J lost 1, with 9 bases in between. The CDR3 bases are TGTGCCAGCAGCCCAATAGGGAGCAATCAGCCCCAGCATTTT. This sequence encodes CASSPIGSNQPQHF.

This clone turned up a few times. The genes are TRBV7-9 and TRBJ1-4; no definite D call. CDR1 is SEHNR and CDR2 is FQNEAQ in the germline V gene (reference sequence). The CDR3 spans 13 residues. The V and J ends lost 6 bases and 12 bases respectively, with 17 bases between them. CDR3: CASSPPPGSQLFF. CDR3 DNA: TGTGCCAGCAGTCCCCCCCCCGGGAGTCAACTGTTTTTT.